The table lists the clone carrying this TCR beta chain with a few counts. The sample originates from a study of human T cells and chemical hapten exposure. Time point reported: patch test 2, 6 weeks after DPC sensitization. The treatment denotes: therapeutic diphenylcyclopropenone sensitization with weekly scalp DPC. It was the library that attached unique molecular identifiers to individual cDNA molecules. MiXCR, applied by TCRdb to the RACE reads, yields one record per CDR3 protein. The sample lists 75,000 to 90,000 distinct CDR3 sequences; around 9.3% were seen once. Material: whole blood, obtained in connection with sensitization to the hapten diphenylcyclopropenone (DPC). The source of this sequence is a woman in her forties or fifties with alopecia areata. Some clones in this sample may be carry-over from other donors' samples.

CDR3 nucleotide sequence: TGTGCCAGCAGCTTAGGGGTGGCATCGGCGACTGATCCCCAGTATTTT. Amino acid sequence: CASSLGVASATDPQYF. V is TRBV7-2 and J is TRBJ2-3; no definite D call. The CDR3 loop spans 16 amino acids. Germline CDR1 and CDR2: SGHTA and FQGNSA. V was pared by 1 base and J by 12 bases, with 23 bases between.